The 15 T cell receptor beta chains below were found in one sample sequenced in a study of OX40 agonist ivuxolimab in advanced cancers. This table comes from immunoSEQ multiplex PCR, and its TCRdb copy is limited to in-frame clones, with some not included. The sample lists roughly 62,000 clones, 75% to 85% seen once, with 2% to 3% in the top ten. The starting material was CD4+ or CD8+ T cells sorted from blood, obtained in a trial of the OX40 agonist ivuxolimab. These receptor sequences come from an adult with an advanced solid tumor such as melanoma, head and neck, liver or kidney cancer.

For the CDR3, the DNA is TGTGCCAGCAGCTCCCGCACCACCGGGGAGCTGTTTTTT. Its translation: CASSSRTTGELFF. The genes are TRBV7-2 and TRBJ2-2; no firm D call. CDR3 size: 13 residues. CDR1 SGHTA and CDR2 FQGNSA come from the germline V gene. V was shortened by 4 bases and J by 4 bases, with 7 bases between the two germline ends.

The CDR3 sequence: CASSIDDSGNTIYF. CDR3 bases: TGTGCCAGTAGTATAGATGACTCTGGAAACACCATATATTTT. V gene TRBV19 combines with J gene TRBJ1-3; D is unresolved. V was pared by 0 bases and J by 0 bases, with 3 bases between. This CDR3 region has 14 residues. Germline V gene data show CDR1 as LNHDA and CDR2 as SQIVND (reference sequence).

Note on this clone: Likely a read error: the CDR3 ends without its conserved phenylalanine or tryptophan. Because the CDR3's place on the DNA is in doubt, the DNA is left out and the CDR3 is given as listed by TCRdb. The genes are TRBV6-7 and TRBJ2-3. TRBV6-7 is designated an ORF whose function remains uncertain. The CDR3 has 8 amino acids, counting both end residues. The CDR3 reads CASSPSLG.

The chain joins TRBV2 to TRBJ2-7; no clear D gene. Germline V gene sequence: CDR1 SNHLY, CDR2 FYNNEI. Trimming stripped 7 bases from V and 0 bases from J, with 13 bases between. The CDR3 has 14 amino acids. The CDR3, as DNA: TGTGCCAGCACCCCTTCAGAAGGCTCCTACGAGCAGTACTTC. It codes for CASTPSEGSYEQYF.

The chain has TRBV9 and TRBJ1-5, with D maybe TRBD1 (5 bases). CDR1 and CDR2 from the germline V gene are SGDLS and YYNGEE. This CDR3 comprises 14 residues. The ends were cut back, 0 bases at V and 7 bases at J, with 11 bases in the middle. The CDR3 nucleotides are TGTGCCAGCAGCGTAGGGACGGCAGGGCAGCCCCAGCATTTT. Protein: CASSVGTAGQPQHF.

The rearrangement joins TRBV29-1 to TRBJ1-4; a weak D match, TRBD1 (5 bases). The germline gives CDR1 SQVTM, CDR2 ANQGSEA. V lost 6 bases to trimming and J lost 4 bases, with 15 bases between them. The CDR3 is 14 amino acids. CDR3: CSVVNGAGNEKLFF. In nucleotides, the CDR3 is TGCAGCGTAGTCAATGGGGCGGGTAATGAAAAACTGTTTTTT.

This clone has a handful of counts. V and J are TRBV6-6 and TRBJ1-2; D is possibly TRBD1 (5 bases). The CDR3 contains 14 residues. The V end was cut by 6 bases, the J end by 3 bases, with 14 bases between. Germline assignment: CDR1 MNHNY and CDR2 SVGAGI (reference sequence). DNA of the CDR3: TGTGCCAGCAGCCCGACCGGGACTGACTATGGCTACACCTTC. Protein product: CASSPTGTDYGYTF.

The chain combines TRBV25-1 with TRBJ2-7; TRBD1 or TRBD2 may be the D gene (5 bases each). Trimming took off 4 bases at V and 7 bases at J, with 20 bases between the two ends. The germline CDR1 and CDR2 sequences are MGHDK and SYGVNS. The CDR3 contains 15 residues. The CDR3 region is CASSASGTQVREQYF. The CDR3 bases are TGTGCCAGCAGTGCCTCGGGGACCCAGGTTCGGGAGCAGTACTTC.

This CDR3 reads CASSLSPRTGRGEAFF. The CDR3 DNA reads TGTGCCAGCAGCTTAAGCCCCCGGACAGGTCGAGGCGAAGCTTTCTTT. The V and J genes are TRBV7-9 and TRBJ1-1; 7 nucleotides agree with TRBD1. V was pared by 2 bases and J by 8 bases, with 14 bases of the junction left unmatched. The CDR3 is 16 residues long. CDR1 is SEHNR and CDR2 is FQNEAQ in the germline V gene (reference sequence). Full variable domain (outside the CDR3, taken from reference TRBV7-9 and TRBJ1-1): DTGVSQNPRHKITKRGQNVTFRCDPISEHNRLYWYRQTLGQGPEFLTYFQNEAQLEKSRLLSDRFSAERPKGSFSTLEIQRTEQGDSAMYLCASSLSPRTGRGEAFFGQGTRLTVV.

The chain employs TRBV4-3 and TRBJ1-2; tentatively, D is TRBD1 (6 bases). Germline loops: CDR1 LGHNA, CDR2 YSLEER. The CDR3 is 13 residues long. Trimming removed 0 bases from V and 7 bases from J, with 9 bases in between. In DNA form, the CDR3 reads TGCGCCAGCAGCCAAGAAACAGGGAGTGGCTACACCTTC. It specifies CASSQETGSGYTF.

Note on this clone: Within the sample, other DNA sequences also encode this same CDR3. The chain combines TRBV4-3 with TRBJ2-7; 9 bases match TRBD1. In germline, CDR1 is LGHNA, CDR2 YSLEER. The ends lost 5 bases at V and 3 bases at J; junction bases unmatched: 2. The CDR3 is 13 amino acids. CDR3 sequence: CASSRGQGYEQYF. In DNA, the CDR3 is TGCGCCAGCAGCAGGGGACAGGGCTACGAGCAGTACTTC.

The chain combines TRBV10-3 with TRBJ2-1; 9 nucleotides line up with TRBD2. The V segment lost 8 bases and the J segment 4 bases; nucleotides outside the gene matches: 3. CDR3 length equals 13 residues. Per germline, CDR1 ENHRY and CDR2 SYGVKD. The CDR3 reads CAIGLALYNEQFF. CDR3 in DNA: TGTGCCATCGGACTAGCGCTTTACAATGAGCAGTTCTTC.

V gene TRBV2 combines with J gene TRBJ2-3; 10 nucleotides agree with TRBD2. CDR3 length: 15 amino acids. Trimming took 7 bases from V and 4 from J; bases not matched to a gene: 8. CDR1 is SNHLY, CDR2 FYNNEI, per germline. CDR3 DNA sequence: TGTGCCAGCACCACTAGCGGGGTCAGGGCAGATACGCAGTATTTT. Translation gives CASTTSGVRADTQYF.

The J gene is TRBJ2-2, the V gene TRBV7-2, with D uncertain. The CDR3 spans 14 residues. V was trimmed by 4 bases and J by 6 bases, leaving 12 bases between them. The germline CDR1 and CDR2 sequences are SGHTA and FQGNSA. The CDR3 DNA reads TGTGCCAGCAGCTCCCAAACGGGTGCCGGGGAGCTGTTTTTT. This gives the protein CASSSQTGAGELFF.

The J gene is TRBJ2-1, the V gene TRBV29-1, with 15 bases lining up with TRBD2. This CDR3 spans 17 amino acids. Germline CDR1 and CDR2: SQVTM and ANQGSEA. V shed 7 bases, J shed 1 base, and the junction held 8 bases outside the gene matches. This chain's CDR3 is CSGTSGGAKGSYNEQFF. CDR3 DNA: TGCAGCGGGACTAGCGGGGGGGCCAAAGGATCCTACAATGAGCAGTTCTTC.